The 13 T cell receptor beta chains reported below all come from one sample, sequenced in a study of T cell repertoires in cytomegalovirus infection. TCRdb itself ran the reads through MiXCR, one entry per CDR3 protein. The data show hundreds of thousands of distinct CDR3 sequences, more than 8% seen once. Sequencing input: PBMCs. These receptors came from a human donor in good health (CMV status not recorded). Some clones in this sample may be carry-over from other donors' samples.

This rearrangement joins TRBV20-1 to TRBJ2-1; the match to TRBD1 covers 8 bases. Trimming cost V 0 bases and J 5 bases; bases outside gene matches: 9. CDR1 is DFQATT and CDR2 is SNEGSKA in the germline V gene (reference sequence). The CDR3 is 16 residues long. The CDR3 loop is CSAREIWTGFDNEQFF. DNA for the CDR3: TGCAGTGCTAGAGAAATCTGGACAGGGTTCGACAATGAGCAGTTCTTC.

V usage is TRBV20-1 and J usage is TRBJ1-1, with 12 bases identical to TRBD1. Germline trimming cut 6 bases from V and 4 bases from J; bases unmatched to any gene: 3. The CDR3 length is 13 residues. Germline CDR1 and CDR2: DFQATT and SNEGSKA (reference sequence). CDR3 sequence reads: CSAPGQGATEAFF. The CDR3 nucleotides read TGCAGTGCCCCGGGACAGGGGGCCACTGAAGCTTTCTTT.

The sample holds a few counts of this clonotype. The V and J genes are TRBV12-3 or TRBV12-4 and TRBJ1-6; 7 positions agree with TRBD1. The CDR3 consists of 18 residues. The V segment lost 4 bases and the J segment 8 bases; nucleotides outside the gene matches: 17. The CDR3 sequence is CASSSRGVAQGKDSPLHF. CDR3 nucleotides: TGTGCCAGCAGTTCCCGCGGGGTGGCACAGGGGAAGGATTCACCCCTCCACTTT.

The table lists this clonotype with many counts. The chain joins TRBV28 to TRBJ2-1; 7 bases line up with TRBD2. CDR1 is MDHEN, CDR2 SYDVKM, per germline. This CDR3 is built from 15 residues. Trimming cost V 7 bases and J 3 bases; bases outside gene matches: 9. The CDR3 here is CASKVAGVVYNEQFF. The CDR3 region has the DNA TGTGCCAGCAAAGTCGCGGGAGTTGTCTACAATGAGCAGTTCTTC.

This clonotype was counted many times. V and J are TRBV7-8 and TRBJ2-1; D is uncertain. The CDR3 loop spans 15 amino acids. Germline-derived CDR1 and CDR2 are SGHVS and FQNEAQ. Deletions cut 0 bases from V and 2 bases from J, with 8 bases between. CDR3 DNA sequence: TGTGCCAGCAGCTTAGCTTCTAACGCCTACAATGAGCAGTTCTTC. This codes for CASSLASNAYNEQFF. Full variable domain (outside the CDR3, taken from reference TRBV7-8 and TRBJ2-1): GAGVSQSPRYKVAKRGQDVALRCDPISGHVSLFWYQQALGQGPEFLTYFQNEAQLDKSGLPSDRFFAERPEGSVSTLKIQRTQQEDSAVYLCASSLASNAYNEQFFGPGTRLTVL.

At least ten counts were recorded for this clonotype. The chain couples TRBV7-2 to TRBJ2-7; 7 bases align to TRBD1. The CDR3 sequence is 14 residues long. Trimming took 3 bases from V and 4 from J; bases not matched to a gene: 6. Germline CDR1 SGHTA, CDR2 FQGNSA. The CDR3 is CASSLSGTEYEQYF. The CDR3 DNA reads as TGTGCCAGCAGCTTGTCCGGGACAGAGTACGAGCAGTACTTC.

The chain uses TRBV11-2 and TRBJ2-1, with 8 bases lining up with TRBD2. CDR1 SGHAT and CDR2 FQNNGV come from the germline V gene. This CDR3 region has 16 residues. J gave up 2 bases and V 4 bases, and 7 bases lay outside the gene matches. The CDR3: CASSYSSAGAYNEQFF. The CDR3 DNA reads as TGTGCCAGCAGCTATTCATCAGCGGGGGCCTACAATGAGCAGTTCTTC.

This clonotype has a handful of counts. The rearrangement links TRBV7-6 to TRBJ1-6; a possible D gene is TRBD1 (5 bases). Deletions cut 5 bases from V and 11 bases from J, with 16 bases between. The CDR3 runs to 14 residues. Germline values: CDR1 SGHVS, CDR2 FNYEAQ. CDR3: CASSNDSRRAPLHF. The CDR3 DNA follows: TGTGCCAGCAGCAACGACAGCCGCCGGGCACCCCTCCACTTT.

In this sample, this clonotype turned up many times. The chain uses TRBV20-1 and TRBJ1-6; 9 nucleotides align to TRBD1. This CDR3 has 14 residues. The germline V gene encodes CDR1 DFQATT and CDR2 SNEGSKA (reference sequence). Trimming took 3 bases from V and 10 from J; bases not matched to a gene: 7. CDR3: CSARPGQGHSPLHF. In nucleotides, the CDR3 is TGCAGTGCTAGGCCGGGACAGGGTCACTCACCCCTCCACTTT.

This clonotype occurred a few times. This rearrangement joins TRBV3-1 to TRBJ2-1; 9 bases align to TRBD2. The CDR3 spans 15 residues. Germline lookup yields CDR1 LGHDT and CDR2 YNNKEL (reference sequence). V shed 1 base and J 6 bases; nucleotides not matched to a gene: 4. CDR3 sequence: CASSQAGTSSNEQFF. As DNA, the CDR3 is TGTGCCAGCAGCCAAGCCGGGACTAGCTCCAATGAGCAGTTCTTC.

This clonotype turned up a few times. This chain uses TRBV30 with TRBJ1-1; D is perhaps TRBD1 (5 bases). V shed 3 bases and J shed 4 bases, with 12 bases lying between them. This CDR3 is built from 13 residues. The germline V gene encodes CDR1 GTSNPN and CDR2 SVGIG (reference sequence). CDR3 amino acids: CAWRAGIGTEAFF. CDR3 in DNA: TGTGCCTGGAGAGCAGGGATCGGCACTGAAGCTTTCTTT. Variable domain in full (rest from reference TRBV30 and TRBJ1-1): SQTIHQWPATLVQPVGSPLSLECTVEGTSNPNLYWYRQAAGRGLQLLFYSVGIGQISSEVPQNLSASRPQDRQFILSSKKLLLSDSGFYLCAWRAGIGTEAFFGQGTRLTVV.

This clonotype has more than one count but fewer than ten. The chain combines TRBV4-1 with TRBJ1-1, with a possible D match to TRBD1 (5 bases). The germline V gene has CDR1 MGHRA and CDR2 YSYEKL. The CDR3 runs to 15 residues. V was clipped by 6 bases and J by 0 bases, with 14 bases between them. CDR3 protein: CASSPLGLLNTEAFF. The CDR3 nucleotides read TGCGCCAGCAGTCCCTTGGGGCTTCTGAACACTGAAGCTTTCTTT.

The V call is TRBV6-2 or TRBV6-3, the J call TRBJ1-5; weak D call: TRBD1 (5 bases). The germline V gene has CDR1 MNHEY and CDR2 SVGEGT. The CDR3 has 15 amino acids. Trimming cost V 6 bases and J 0 bases, with 12 bases left between them. CDR3 in amino acids: CASSEGLYSNQPQHF. CDR3 DNA: TGTGCCAGCAGCGAGGGACTGTATAGCAATCAGCCCCAGCATTTT.